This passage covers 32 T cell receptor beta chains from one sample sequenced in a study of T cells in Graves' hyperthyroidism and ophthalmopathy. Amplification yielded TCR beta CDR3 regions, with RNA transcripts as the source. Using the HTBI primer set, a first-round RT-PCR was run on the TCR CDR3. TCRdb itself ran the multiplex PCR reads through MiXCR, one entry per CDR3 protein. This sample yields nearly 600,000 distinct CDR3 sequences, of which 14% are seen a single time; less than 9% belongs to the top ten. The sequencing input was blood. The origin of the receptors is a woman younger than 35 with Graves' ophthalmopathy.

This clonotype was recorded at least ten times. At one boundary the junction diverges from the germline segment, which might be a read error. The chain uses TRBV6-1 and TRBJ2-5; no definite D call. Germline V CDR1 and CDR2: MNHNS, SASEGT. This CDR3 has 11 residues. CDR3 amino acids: CASREEETQYF. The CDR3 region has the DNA TGTGCCAGCAGAGAAGAAGAGACCCAGTACTTC.

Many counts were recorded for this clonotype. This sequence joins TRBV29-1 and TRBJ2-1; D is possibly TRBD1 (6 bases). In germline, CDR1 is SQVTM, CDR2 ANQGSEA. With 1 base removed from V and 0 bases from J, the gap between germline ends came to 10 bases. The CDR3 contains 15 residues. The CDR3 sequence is CSVEGQGPSYNEQFF. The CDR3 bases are TGCAGCGTTGAAGGGCAGGGGCCCTCCTACAATGAGCAGTTCTTC.

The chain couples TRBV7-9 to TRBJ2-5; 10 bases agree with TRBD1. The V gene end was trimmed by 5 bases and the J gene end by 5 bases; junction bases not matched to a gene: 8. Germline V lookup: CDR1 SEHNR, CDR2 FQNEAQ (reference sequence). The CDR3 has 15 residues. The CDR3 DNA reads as TGTGCCAGCAGCGCCCCCGGGACAGGGGTGGAGACCCAGTACTTC. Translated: CASSAPGTGVETQYF. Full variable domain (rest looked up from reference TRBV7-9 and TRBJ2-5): DTGVSQNPRHKITKRGQNVTFRCDPISEHNRLYWYRQTLGQGPEFLTYFQNEAQLEKSRLLSDRFSAERPKGSFSTLEIQRTEQGDSAMYLCASSAPGTGVETQYFGPGTRLLVL.

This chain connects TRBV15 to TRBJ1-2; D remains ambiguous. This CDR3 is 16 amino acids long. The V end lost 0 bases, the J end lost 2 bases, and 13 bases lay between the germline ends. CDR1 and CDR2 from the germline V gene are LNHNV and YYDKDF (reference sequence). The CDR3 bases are TGTGCCACCAGCAGAGATCGTTTAACAGCCAACTATGGCTACACCTTC. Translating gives CATSRDRLTANYGYTF.

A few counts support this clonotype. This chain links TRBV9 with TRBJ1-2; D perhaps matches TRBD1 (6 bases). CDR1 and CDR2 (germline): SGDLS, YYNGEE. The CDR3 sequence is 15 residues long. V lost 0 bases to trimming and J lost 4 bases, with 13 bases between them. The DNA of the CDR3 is TGTGCCAGCAGCGTAGCAGGACAGCCACGCTATGGCTACACCTTC. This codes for CASSVAGQPRYGYTF.

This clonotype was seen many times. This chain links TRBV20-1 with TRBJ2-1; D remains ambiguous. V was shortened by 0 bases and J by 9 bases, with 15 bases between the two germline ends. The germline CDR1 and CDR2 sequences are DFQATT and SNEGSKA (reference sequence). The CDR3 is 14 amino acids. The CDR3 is CSARDLVKSSEQFF. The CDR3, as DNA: TGCAGTGCTAGAGACCTAGTAAAGAGCAGTGAGCAGTTCTTC.

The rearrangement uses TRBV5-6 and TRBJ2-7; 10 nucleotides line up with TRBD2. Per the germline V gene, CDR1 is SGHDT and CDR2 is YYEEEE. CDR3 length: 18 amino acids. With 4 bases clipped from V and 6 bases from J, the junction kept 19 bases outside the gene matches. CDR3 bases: TGTGCCAGCAGCCCCTGGGGGCTAGCGGGAGCCATGGGGAGCGAGCAGTACTTC. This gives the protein CASSPWGLAGAMGSEQYF.

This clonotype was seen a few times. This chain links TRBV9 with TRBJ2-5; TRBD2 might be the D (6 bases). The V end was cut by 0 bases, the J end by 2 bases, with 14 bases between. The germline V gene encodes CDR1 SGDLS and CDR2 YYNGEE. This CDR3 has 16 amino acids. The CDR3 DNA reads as TGTGCCAGCAGCGTAGGCCCCCTAGCGTGGCAAGAGACCCAGTACTTC. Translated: CASSVGPLAWQETQYF.

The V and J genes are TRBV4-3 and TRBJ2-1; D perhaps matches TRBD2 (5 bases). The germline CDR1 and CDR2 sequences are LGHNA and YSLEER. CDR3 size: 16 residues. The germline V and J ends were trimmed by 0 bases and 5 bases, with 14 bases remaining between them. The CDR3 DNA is TGCGCCAGCAGCCAAGACCGCCTAGCCACGAACAATGAGCAGTTCTTC. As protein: CASSQDRLATNNEQFF.

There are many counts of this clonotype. CDR3 in DNA: TGTGCCAGCAGAATACAGGGCATCGGGTACGAGCAGTACTTC. Amino acid sequence: CASRIQGIGYEQYF. The rearrangement uses TRBV27 and TRBJ2-7; a possible D gene is TRBD1 (6 bases). Germline-derived CDR1 and CDR2 are MNHEY and SMNVEV (reference sequence). Trimming removed 6 bases from V and 4 bases from J, with 16 bases in between. The CDR3 runs to 14 residues.

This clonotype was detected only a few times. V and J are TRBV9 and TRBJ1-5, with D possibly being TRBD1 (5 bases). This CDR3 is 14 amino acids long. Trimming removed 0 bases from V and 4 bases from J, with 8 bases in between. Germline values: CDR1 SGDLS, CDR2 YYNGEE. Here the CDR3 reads CASSVAGRNQPQHF. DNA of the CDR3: TGTGCCAGCAGCGTAGCAGGGAGGAATCAGCCCCAGCATTTT.

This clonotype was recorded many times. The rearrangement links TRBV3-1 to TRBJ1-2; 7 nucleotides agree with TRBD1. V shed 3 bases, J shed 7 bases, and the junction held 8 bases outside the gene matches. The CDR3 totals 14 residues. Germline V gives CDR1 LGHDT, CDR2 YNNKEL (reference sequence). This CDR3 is CASSQQTGYGGYTF. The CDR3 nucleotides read TGTGCCAGCAGCCAGCAGACAGGGTACGGTGGCTACACCTTC. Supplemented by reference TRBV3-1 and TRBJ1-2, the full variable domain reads DTAVSQTPKYLVTQMGNDKSIKCEQNLGHDTMYWYKQDSKKFLKIMFSYNNKELIINETVPNRFSPKSPDKAHLNLHINSLELGDSAVYFCASSQQTGYGGYTFGSGTRLTVV.

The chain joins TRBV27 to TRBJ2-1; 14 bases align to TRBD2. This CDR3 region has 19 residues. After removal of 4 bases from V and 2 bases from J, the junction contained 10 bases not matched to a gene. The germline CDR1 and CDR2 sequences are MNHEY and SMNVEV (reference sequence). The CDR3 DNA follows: TGTGCCAGCAGTTCCGCCATTGGGACTAGCGGGAGCCCCTACAATGAGCAGTTCTTC. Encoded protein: CASSSAIGTSGSPYNEQFF.

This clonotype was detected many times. CDR3 in amino acids: CASSGDRVYQTQYF. The CDR3 DNA follows: TGTGCCAGTAGTGGGGACAGGGTCTATCAGACCCAGTACTTC. V and J are TRBV19 and TRBJ2-5; the match to TRBD1 covers 9 bases. The CDR3 is 14 residues long. The V and J ends lost 5 bases and 6 bases, in that order; junction bases with no gene match: 7. The germline CDR1 and CDR2 sequences are LNHDA and SQIVND (reference sequence).

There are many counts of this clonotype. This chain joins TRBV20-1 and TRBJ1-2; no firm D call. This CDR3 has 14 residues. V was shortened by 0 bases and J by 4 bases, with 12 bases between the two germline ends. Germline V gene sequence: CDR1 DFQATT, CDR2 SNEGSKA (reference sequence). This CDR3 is CSARDLADSYGYTF. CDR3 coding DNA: TGCAGTGCTAGAGATTTAGCAGATTCCTATGGCTACACCTTC.

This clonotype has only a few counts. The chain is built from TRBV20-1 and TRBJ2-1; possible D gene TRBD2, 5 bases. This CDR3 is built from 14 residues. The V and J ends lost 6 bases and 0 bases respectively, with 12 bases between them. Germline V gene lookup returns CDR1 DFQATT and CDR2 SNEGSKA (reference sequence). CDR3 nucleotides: TGCAGTGCACCAGCGGACGGCTCCTACAATGAGCAGTTCTTC. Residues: CSAPADGSYNEQFF.

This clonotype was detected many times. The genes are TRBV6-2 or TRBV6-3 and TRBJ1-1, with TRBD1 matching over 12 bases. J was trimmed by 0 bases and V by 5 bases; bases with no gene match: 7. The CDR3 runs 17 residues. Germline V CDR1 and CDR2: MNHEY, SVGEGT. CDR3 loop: CASSTGTGGLMNTEAFF. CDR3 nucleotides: TGTGCCAGCAGTACCGGGACAGGGGGCTTGATGAACACTGAAGCTTTCTTT.

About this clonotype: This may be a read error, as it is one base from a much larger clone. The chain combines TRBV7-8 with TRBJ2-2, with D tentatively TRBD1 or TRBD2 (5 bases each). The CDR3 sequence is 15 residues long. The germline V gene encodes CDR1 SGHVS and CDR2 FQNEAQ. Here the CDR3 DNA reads TGTGCCAGCACCCGTCGAGGGGCGCGCACCGGGGAGCTGGTTTTT. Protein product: CASTRRGARTGELVF.

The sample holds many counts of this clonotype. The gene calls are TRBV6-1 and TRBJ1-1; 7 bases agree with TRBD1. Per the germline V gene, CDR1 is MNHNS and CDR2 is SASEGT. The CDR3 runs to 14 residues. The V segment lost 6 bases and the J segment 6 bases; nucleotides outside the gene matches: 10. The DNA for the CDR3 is TGTGCCAGCAGCCCTTACAGGGGAAACGCTGAAGCTTTCTTT. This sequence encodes CASSPYRGNAEAFF.

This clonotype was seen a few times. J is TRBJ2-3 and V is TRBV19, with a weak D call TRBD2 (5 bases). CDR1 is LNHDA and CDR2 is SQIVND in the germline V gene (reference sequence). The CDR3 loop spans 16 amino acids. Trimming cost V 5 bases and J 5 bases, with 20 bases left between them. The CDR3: CASSSIGEGYGDTQYF. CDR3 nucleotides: TGTGCCAGTAGTTCAATCGGGGAAGGGTACGGAGATACGCAGTATTTT.

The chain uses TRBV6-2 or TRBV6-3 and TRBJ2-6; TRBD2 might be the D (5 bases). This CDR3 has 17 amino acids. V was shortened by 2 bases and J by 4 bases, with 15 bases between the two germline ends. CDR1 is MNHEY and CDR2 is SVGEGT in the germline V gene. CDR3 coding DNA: TGTGCCAGCAGTTACAGGATACCGGAGGTGGGGGCCAACGTCCTGACTTTC. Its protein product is CASSYRIPEVGANVLTF.

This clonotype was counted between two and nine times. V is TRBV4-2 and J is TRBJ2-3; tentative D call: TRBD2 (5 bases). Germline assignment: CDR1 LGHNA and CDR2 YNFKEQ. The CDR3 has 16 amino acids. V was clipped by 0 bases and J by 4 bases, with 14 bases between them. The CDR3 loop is CASSQDIWARADTQYF. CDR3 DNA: TGTGCCAGCAGCCAAGATATTTGGGCGAGGGCAGATACGCAGTATTTT.

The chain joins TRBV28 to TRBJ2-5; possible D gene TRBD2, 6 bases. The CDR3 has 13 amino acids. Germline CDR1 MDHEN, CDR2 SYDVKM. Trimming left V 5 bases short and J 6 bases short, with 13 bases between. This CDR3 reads CASSESGHKTQYF. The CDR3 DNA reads TGTGCCAGCAGTGAGAGCGGGCATAAGACCCAGTACTTC.

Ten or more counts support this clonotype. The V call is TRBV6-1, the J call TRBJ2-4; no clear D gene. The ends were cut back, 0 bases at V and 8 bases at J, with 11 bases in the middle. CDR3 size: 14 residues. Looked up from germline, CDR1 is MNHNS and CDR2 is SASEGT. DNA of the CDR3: TGTGCCAGCAGTGAAGCTAATTCCGTGGACATTCAGTACTTC. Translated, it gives CASSEANSVDIQYF.

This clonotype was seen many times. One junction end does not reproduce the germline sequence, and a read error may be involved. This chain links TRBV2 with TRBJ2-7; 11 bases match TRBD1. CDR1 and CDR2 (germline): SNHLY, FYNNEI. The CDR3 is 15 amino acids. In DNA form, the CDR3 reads TGTGCCAGCAGCGAAGCGGACAGGGGGCTATACGAGCAGTACTTC. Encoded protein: CASSEADRGLYEQYF.

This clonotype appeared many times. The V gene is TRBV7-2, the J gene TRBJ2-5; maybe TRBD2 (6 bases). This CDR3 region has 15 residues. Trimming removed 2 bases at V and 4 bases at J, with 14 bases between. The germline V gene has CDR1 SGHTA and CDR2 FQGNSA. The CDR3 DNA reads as TGTGCCAGCAGCTTAAGGACTGGGAGGAGAGAGACCCAGTACTTC. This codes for CASSLRTGRRETQYF.

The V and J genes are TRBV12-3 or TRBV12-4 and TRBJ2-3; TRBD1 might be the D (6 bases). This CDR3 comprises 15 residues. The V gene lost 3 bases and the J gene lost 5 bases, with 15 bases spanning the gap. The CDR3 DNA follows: TGTGCCAGCAGTTTGATGGCAGGGGTGGTAGATACGCAGTATTTT. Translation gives CASSLMAGVVDTQYF.

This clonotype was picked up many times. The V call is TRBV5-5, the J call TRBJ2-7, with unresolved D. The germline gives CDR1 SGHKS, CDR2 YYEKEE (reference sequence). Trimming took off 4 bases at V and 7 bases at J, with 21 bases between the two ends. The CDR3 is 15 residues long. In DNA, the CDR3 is TGTGCCAGCAGCCATCCCGGGTGGGCCCTCGGTGAGCAGTACTTC. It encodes CASSHPGWALGEQYF.

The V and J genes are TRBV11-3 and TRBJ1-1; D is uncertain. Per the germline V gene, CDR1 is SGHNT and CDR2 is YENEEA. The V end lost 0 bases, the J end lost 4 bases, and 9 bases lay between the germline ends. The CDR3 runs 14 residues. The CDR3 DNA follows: TGTGCCAGCAGCTTAGATGGGTGGGGCACTGAAGCTTTCTTT. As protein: CASSLDGWGTEAFF.

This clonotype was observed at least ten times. CDR3 sequence: CASSPDIYTDTQYF. The CDR3 nucleotides are TGTGCCAGCTCACCAGACATTTACACAGATACGCAGTATTTT. J is TRBJ2-3 and V is TRBV18; D gene ambiguous. Trimming left V 2 bases short and J 2 bases short, with 8 bases between. Looked up from germline, CDR1 is KGHSH and CDR2 is LQKENI. The CDR3 loop spans 14 amino acids. The whole variable domain, remainder taken from reference TRBV18 and TRBJ2-3, is NAGVMQNPRHLVRRRGQEARLRCSPMKGHSHVYWYRQLPEEGLKFMVYLQKENIIDESGMPKERFSAEFPKEGPSILRIQQVVRGDSAAYFCASSPDIYTDTQYFGPGTRLTVL.

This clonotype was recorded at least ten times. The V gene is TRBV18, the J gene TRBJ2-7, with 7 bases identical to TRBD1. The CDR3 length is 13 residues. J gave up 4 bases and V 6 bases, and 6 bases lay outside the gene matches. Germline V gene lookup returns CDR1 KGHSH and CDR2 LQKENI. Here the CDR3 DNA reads TGTGCCAGCTCCACAGGGGCCAATTACGAGCAGTACTTC. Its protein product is CASSTGANYEQYF.

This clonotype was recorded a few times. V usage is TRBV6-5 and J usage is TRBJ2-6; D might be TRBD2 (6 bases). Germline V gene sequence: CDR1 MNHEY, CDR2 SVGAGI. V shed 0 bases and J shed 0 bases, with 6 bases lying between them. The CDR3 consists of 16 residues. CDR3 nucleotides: TGTGCCAGCAGTTACTCGGGGGGCTCTGGGGCCAACGTCCTGACTTTC. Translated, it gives CASSYSGGSGANVLTF.